This TCR beta chain appears in the sequencing data of a study of regulatory T cells in long-lasting Graves disease. J lost 1 base, V lost 3 bases, and 3 bases had no gene match. The CDR3 extends over 15 amino acids. Time point given: newly diagnosed GD, antithyroid drugs for less than 3 months. From RNA extracted from PBMCs, the TCR library was made. EDTA tubes collected 9 to 9.5 milliliters of peripheral blood. This clonotype was counted many times. Its specificity is unknown. Study findings and constraints: Comparison showed that persistent patients shared more public clonotypes (under 3,000) than new patients (966).

Relying on iRepertoire HTBI primers and Arm-PCR of CDR3 regions, the team built TCR beta libraries. TCRdb passed the multiplex PCR reads through MiXCR, listing each CDR3 protein once. The sample holds around 470,000 distinct CDR3 sequences, 12% to 15% seen once. These same records also appear under a second study, on T cells in Graves' hyperthyroidism and ophthalmopathy. As that report states: The HTBI primer set was used in a first-round RT-PCR of the TCR CDR3.

This chain joins TRBV12-3 or TRBV12-4 and TRBJ2-3; 8 bases agree with TRBD2. The sample in question was peripheral blood mononuclear cells (PBMCs), obtained at new diagnosis, from a patient treated with antithyroid drugs. The source is a woman aged 45-65 years with Graves disease. Here the CDR3 DNA reads TGTGCCAGCAGTTTGAGGCGGGAGGGCACAGATACGCAGTATTTT. This gives the protein CASSLRREGTDTQYF.